Reported below is one T cell receptor beta chain. This entry is derived from a study of blood T cell repertoires in COVID-19. The overall study: Sites in the United States, Italy and Spain provided acute and convalescent COVID-19 samples.

Study processing details: How many nucleated cells were present was estimated from reference gene primer amplification. TCRdb's copy holds only in-frame clones and misses some; the assay was immunoSEQ multiplex PCR. Clonal size and the V and J genes are those of that table, whereas D and trimming came from the DNA. The table lists under 95,000 clones, about nine tenths of them singletons. Germline V gene sequence: CDR1 MNHEY, CDR2 SMNVEV (reference sequence). Trimming took 4 bases from V and 6 from J; bases not matched to a gene: 3. CDR3 size: 14 residues. The sequenced sample consisted of peripheral blood. The J gene is TRBJ1-2, the V gene TRBV27; 12 bases match TRBD1. The origin of this receptor is a woman over 75 with acute or convalescent COVID-19. The CDR3 sequence is CASSWDRGLHGYTF. The CDR3 DNA reads as TGTGCCAGCAGTTGGGACAGGGGGCTACATGGCTACACCTTC.